This is a list of T cell receptor beta chains from one sample in a study of blood T cells in healthy people across ages. In TCRdb, the 5' RACE reads were re-called with MiXCR into one record per CDR3 protein. The data contain 700,000 or so distinct CDR3 sequences, roughly 43% of them singletons. The specimen was blood. The receptors originated from a man older than 75 in good health. The conserved cysteine and the conserved F or W are not part of the CDR3 here. Each record gives: J gene, V gene, CDR3 protein.

j_call: TRBJ1-6; v_call: TRBV14; cdr3_aa: ASSPYGRDSPLH
j_call: TRBJ1-5; v_call: TRBV20-1; cdr3_aa: SARVRGRTQPQH
j_call: TRBJ1-2; v_call: TRBV24-1; cdr3_aa: ATSDRDSENYGYT
j_call: TRBJ2-7; v_call: TRBV4-3; cdr3_aa: ASSQSSGGVTYEQY
j_call: TRBJ2-1; v_call: TRBV11-3; cdr3_aa: ASRGSGYNEQF
j_call: TRBJ2-5; v_call: TRBV28; cdr3_aa: ASSLPGGPGNEQY
j_call: TRBJ1-1; v_call: TRBV6-1; cdr3_aa: ASSGTGFSEAF
j_call: TRBJ2-4; v_call: TRBV20-1; cdr3_aa: SAPNRGGTGNIQY
j_call: TRBJ1-1; v_call: TRBV28; cdr3_aa: ASSVQNTEAF
j_call: TRBJ2-7; v_call: TRBV12-3/TRBV12-4; cdr3_aa: ASSSRLSGFTGGRTYEQY
j_call: TRBJ2-1; v_call: TRBV3-1; cdr3_aa: ASSYPRASGNFNEQF
j_call: TRBJ2-1; v_call: TRBV4-2; cdr3_aa: ASSQDHVVGSYNEQF
j_call: TRBJ1-2; v_call: TRBV3-1; cdr3_aa: ASSQSPGVRNYGYT
j_call: TRBJ2-1; v_call: TRBV6-2/TRBV6-3; cdr3_aa: ASSYAATSGSWFYNEQF
j_call: TRBJ1-1; v_call: TRBV6-2/TRBV6-3; cdr3_aa: ASTSQGKAF
j_call: TRBJ1-2; v_call: TRBV20-1; cdr3_aa: SARDNPTHGYT
j_call: TRBJ2-7; v_call: TRBV6-1; cdr3_aa: ASSLRGQYEQY
j_call: TRBJ1-1; v_call: TRBV29-1; cdr3_aa: SARGQVSGGEAF
j_call: TRBJ2-5; v_call: TRBV6-1; cdr3_aa: ASSEGALGTQY
j_call: TRBJ2-2; v_call: TRBV7-2; cdr3_aa: ASSPDHTGELF
j_call: TRBJ2-5; v_call: TRBV11-2; cdr3_aa: ASSLETGRGHQY
j_call: TRBJ2-1; v_call: TRBV29-1; cdr3_aa: SVEDFRLENYNEQF
j_call: TRBJ2-3; v_call: TRBV29-1; cdr3_aa: SVDWGRSSGTDTQY
j_call: TRBJ2-1; v_call: TRBV19; cdr3_aa: ASSIAAVRYNEQF
j_call: TRBJ2-1; v_call: TRBV7-2; cdr3_aa: ASSAERGNEQF
j_call: TRBJ2-5; v_call: TRBV7-2; cdr3_aa: ASSARTSGAWETQY
j_call: TRBJ2-5; v_call: TRBV7-2; cdr3_aa: ASSLTAGGLKTQY
j_call: TRBJ2-5; v_call: TRBV5-1; cdr3_aa: ASSLAQYGNEQY
j_call: TRBJ2-2; v_call: TRBV6-2/TRBV6-3; cdr3_aa: ASSTTRVGELF
j_call: TRBJ2-1; v_call: TRBV27; cdr3_aa: ASARGGLSYNEQF
j_call: TRBJ2-5; v_call: TRBV20-1; cdr3_aa: SAREAGGVETQY
j_call: TRBJ2-3; v_call: TRBV5-5; cdr3_aa: ASRLSGGHPYTDTQY
j_call: TRBJ2-3; v_call: TRBV24-1; cdr3_aa: ATRGTASTDTQY
j_call: TRBJ2-2; v_call: TRBV6-4; cdr3_aa: ASSTEFNTGELF
j_call: TRBJ2-3; v_call: TRBV5-1; cdr3_aa: ASSRSGGADTQY
j_call: TRBJ1-4; v_call: TRBV2; cdr3_aa: ASSDGGGYLEKLF
j_call: TRBJ2-3; v_call: TRBV12-3/TRBV12-4; cdr3_aa: ASSLVTGTDTQY
j_call: TRBJ2-1; v_call: TRBV20-1; cdr3_aa: SAREPDRMNNEQF
j_call: TRBJ1-1; v_call: TRBV7-3; cdr3_aa: ASSLFLNTEAF
j_call: TRBJ2-7; v_call: TRBV5-1; cdr3_aa: ASSLDPGLEQY
j_call: TRBJ2-7; v_call: TRBV5-1; cdr3_aa: ASSGTLEVGEQY
j_call: TRBJ2-3; v_call: TRBV7-2; cdr3_aa: ASSQSGVLTDTQY